This TCR beta chain was captured in a study of T cells after yellow fever vaccination. This clonotype turned up a few times. TCRdb used MiXCR to reprocess the 5' RACE reads, holding one entry per CDR3 protein. In the table there are a few hundred thousand distinct CDR3 sequences, roughly 12% of which are singletons. Germline values: CDR1 MGHRA, CDR2 YSYEKL. Trimming took off 3 bases at V and 4 bases at J, with 18 bases between the two ends. The CDR3 extends over 16 amino acids. This clonotype was sampled from a man between 18 and 29 years old who received the YFV17D yellow fever vaccine. The V gene is TRBV4-1, the J gene TRBJ1-2, with a weak D call TRBD1 (5 bases). The starting material was PBMCs, obtained on the day of the first yellow fever vaccination. The CDR3 protein is CASSHPPFGTGYGYTF. The CDR3 DNA reads as TGCGCCAGCAGCCACCCCCCTTTTGGGACGGGCTATGGCTACACCTTC.